The following is a T cell receptor beta chain sequence with its context. Between the trimmed V and J ends, which lost 4 bases and 1 base, there was a span of 11 bases. Germline lookup yields CDR1 SGHRS and CDR2 YFSETQ. The CDR3 runs to 14 residues. These data originate in a study of blood T cell repertoires in COVID-19. Original handling: Estimates of nucleated cell counts were drawn from the amplification of reference gene primers. The method was immunoSEQ multiplex PCR; TCRdb's version includes in-frame clones alone and lacks a portion of them. The D gene and trimming were derived from the DNA, and the V and J assignments and clone size from that table. The table lists about 110,000 clones, about 80% of them singletons.

This chain joins TRBV5-1 and TRBJ1-1; a possible D gene is TRBD1 (5 bases). The clonotype was recovered from a woman in her forties or fifties with acute or convalescent COVID-19. Sequenced sample: peripheral blood. The CDR3 sequence is CASSLDSRNTEAFF. CDR3 DNA sequence: TGCGCCAGCAGCCTAGACAGCCGGAACACTGAAGCTTTCTTT.